Detailed here is one T cell receptor beta chain. Antigen unknown. This specimen comes from a study of T cell repertoires in cytomegalovirus infection. Study at large: Researchers turned to recently identified HLA-C-restricted CMV epitopes as well as well-studied HLA-B-restricted ones. Matching HLA type, along with CMV infection, was indicated by public TCR beta signatures. Study-level points and caveats: Dominant in the ex vivo response were TCR beta clonotypes restricted by HLA-C and specific for CMV. Individuals carrying CMV plus the relevant HLA were identified by cumulative frequency of public TCR beta families.

TCRdb used MiXCR to reprocess the reads, holding one entry per CDR3 protein. The table records 45,000 to 65,000 distinct CDR3 sequences, 20% of them present only once. The V segment lost 5 bases and the J segment 8 bases; nucleotides outside the gene matches: 7. The CDR3 runs to 15 residues. The V gene's germline CDR1 is SGHTA and CDR2 FQGTGA. Sequencing used CD8+ T cells from cultured PBMCs, obtained from culture after CMV antigen stimulation. The chain couples TRBV7-3 to TRBJ1-6; TRBD1 aligns across 9 bases. The origin of this receptor is a human donor in good health (CMV status not recorded). Some clones in this sample may be carry-over from other donors' samples. CDR3 DNA: TGTGCCAGCAGCAGGACAGGGGCAGGTGATTCACCCCTCCACTTT. Protein product: CASSRTGAGDSPLHF.